This T cell receptor beta chain was documented in a study of shared clonotypes between healthy human individuals. Background on the study: Participating donors consisted of two women and a few men aged 18 to 49.

In the original analysis: ImmunoSEQ sequences covered only the junction and lacked quality scores; filtering therefore differed. The assay was immunoSEQ multiplex PCR, and TCRdb's table has in-frame clones only and misses some. That table supplies the V and J calls and clone size; D and trimming were determined from the DNA. Among around 500,000 clones, almost 80% were seen once, and the ten largest hold around 12%. Looked up from germline, CDR1 is SGHTA and CDR2 is FQGNSA. Trimming shortened V by 5 bases and J by 0 bases, and 16 bases separated the two germline ends. CDR3 length: 16 amino acids. Regarding this clone: Its antigen is undetermined.

Study-wide points: In having few donors, the study represented limited genetic and exposure-history diversity.

The V gene is TRBV7-2, the J gene TRBJ2-5; possibly TRBD1 or TRBD2 for D (6 bases each). The sequence came from a middle-aged woman in good health. Some clones in this sample may be carry-over from other donors' samples. The sequencing input was PBMCs. Here the CDR3 DNA reads TGTGCCAGCAGCCAGACAGGAGGGGACTACCAAGAGACCCAGTACTTC. It encodes CASSQTGGDYQETQYF.